These 7 T cell receptor beta chains came from one sample sequenced in a study of T cells in localized non-small cell lung cancer. The table came from immunoSEQ multiplex PCR; TCRdb's copy has only in-frame clones and leaves some out. The data contain roughly 3,000 clones, approximately 21% of them singletons. The sequences come from lung tumor tissue, collected before any cancer treatment. These receptors all stem from a female donor older than 55 with stage II lung adenocarcinoma.

This clone came up a few times. The V gene is TRBV6-8, the J gene TRBJ1-6; the D gene is possibly TRBD1 (6 bases). Germline loops: CDR1 MNHGY, CDR2 SAAAGT. The CDR3 length is 14 residues. V was pared by 3 bases and J by 6 bases, with 9 bases between. The CDR3 loop is CASSYGQSNSPLHF. CDR3 bases: TGTGCCAGCAGTTATGGACAGAGTAATTCACCCCTCCACTTT.

The V gene is TRBV28, the J gene TRBJ2-5, with 10 bases lining up with TRBD2. The germline CDR1 and CDR2 sequences are MDHEN and SYDVKM. Trimming cost V 6 bases and J 2 bases; bases outside gene matches: 9. The CDR3 extends over 16 amino acids. This chain's CDR3 is CASSLGGSGRQETQYF. DNA of the CDR3: TGTGCCAGCAGCCTAGGGGGTAGCGGGAGGCAAGAGACCCAGTACTTC.

The rearrangement uses TRBV9 and TRBJ2-5; 9 positions agree with TRBD1. Germline V CDR1 and CDR2: SGDLS, YYNGEE. V gave up 6 bases and J gave up 6 bases; unmatched junction bases: 9. CDR3 length: 14 residues. The CDR3 protein is CASKWDREEQTQYF. CDR3 nucleotides: TGTGCCAGCAAATGGGACAGGGAGGAACAGACCCAGTACTTC.

This clone was counted a few times. The gene calls are TRBV28 and TRBJ2-7; D unclear. V was cut by 6 bases and J by 7 bases, with 13 bases left in between. CDR3 length: 12 residues. Germline lookup yields CDR1 MDHEN and CDR2 SYDVKM. CDR3 region: CASSYPGWEQYF. Written as DNA, the CDR3 is TGTGCCAGCAGCTACCCGGGTTGGGAGCAGTACTTC.

This clone is judged medium-sized. V usage is TRBV28 and J usage is TRBJ1-2; possible D gene TRBD1, 5 bases. V was pared by 5 bases and J by 4 bases, with 14 bases between. Germline V gives CDR1 MDHEN, CDR2 SYDVKM. The CDR3 is made up of 14 amino acids. The CDR3 sequence is CASSVGARAYGYTF. DNA for the CDR3: TGTGCCAGCAGTGTTGGGGCCCGGGCCTATGGCTACACCTTC.

Relative to its sample, this clone is medium-sized (0.01 to 0.1%). The CDR3 DNA is TGTGCCAGCAGTCGACAGGGCTCTGGAAACACCATATATTTT. Protein sequence: CASSRQGSGNTIYF. The chain links TRBV6-8 to TRBJ1-3; TRBD1 matches 7 bases. V gave up 5 bases and J gave up 0 bases; unmatched junction bases: 1. Per the germline V gene, CDR1 is MNHGY and CDR2 is SAAAGT. The CDR3 is 14 amino acids.

The chain couples TRBV11-3 to TRBJ2-1; 7 bases are shared with TRBD2. The CDR3 totals 15 residues. The junction had 11 bases not matched to a gene; V was cut back by 4 bases and J by 8 bases. Germline CDR1 reads SGHNT; CDR2 reads YENEEA. The CDR3 loop reads CASSSRLAIEYEQFF. The DNA of the CDR3 is TGTGCCAGCAGCTCCCGACTAGCTATCGAATATGAGCAGTTCTTC.